This entry concerns a single TCR beta chain. The entry originates in a study of blood T cell repertoires in COVID-19. Turning to the study itself: Sites across the United States, Italy and Spain contributed samples from acute and convalescent COVID-19. The analysed material was cDNA or gDNA that came from T cells, B-cell-depleted T cells, or PBMCs.

Methods used by the authors: Reference gene primer amplification in the assay estimated nucleated cell counts. Only in-frame clones appear in the TCRdb table, and some are missing; sequencing was by immunoSEQ multiplex PCR. The DNA was the basis for D and trimming; V, J and clone size are from that table. Of roughly 340,000 clones listed, around 90% were seen once; the top ten hold 3% to 4%. This CDR3 has 17 residues. V was clipped by 6 bases and J by 0 bases; unmatched bases: 11. Germline loops: CDR1 MNHEY, CDR2 SVGEGT. The sample was peripheral blood. This receptor was obtained from a woman between 18 and 29 years old who had recovered from COVID-19. This chain joins TRBV6-2 or TRBV6-3 and TRBJ1-1; 9 nucleotides agree with TRBD1. CDR3 sequence (DNA): TGTGCCAGCAGATACGTGGGACAGGGTGTACTGAACACTGAAGCTTTCTTT. Translating it yields CASRYVGQGVLNTEAFF.